This TCR beta chain was obtained from a study of blood T cell repertoires in COVID-19 (dated by TCRdb to 2020 to 2021). Describing the broader study: Collaborator samples came from the United States, Italy and Spain and covered acute and convalescent phases of COVID-19. The material from the prospective study consisted of cDNA or gDNA derived from T cells, B-cell-depleted T cells, or PBMCs. Subjects who had been exposed to COVID-19, were actively infected with it, or had recovered from it provided the deeply sampled blood TCRbeta repertoires that made up the dataset. The repertoires were released in a freely available public database intended as a resource for research on the immune response to SARS-CoV-2. Samples were obtained from the ongoing ImmuneRACE study (first 160 participants) and from 1,254 subjects provided by 6 global collaborators. The sample metadata nearly always contained a de-identified subject ID, COVID-19 status, age in years and sex. HLA class I and class II types, where available, came from metadata supplied by the sample provider rather than from assay-based typing. The paper as a whole reports these results and caveats: Clinical and demographic metadata were provided uncurated, with the amount varying by source and participant.

The collaborating institutions used their own protocols to collect whole blood in K2EDTA tubes. For TCRbeta analysis, collaborator samples were shipped as frozen whole blood, as isolated PBMCs, or as DNA extracted from either sample type. CDR1 and CDR2 are drawn from the germline V gene: SGHDT, YYEEEE. V was cut back by 1 base and J by 4 bases, leaving a gap of 8 bases between them. Including the terminal cysteine and phenylalanine, the CDR3 comprises 13 residues. Just the 39-base CDR3 DNA is kept, in frame starting at base 1. On this clone itself: Its binding antigen is unknown. Base qualities are not at hand, and no much larger clone is one base apart.

The immunoSEQ Assay, a bias-controlled multiplex PCR, was used to amplify TCRbeta CDR3 regions from genomic DNA. The study's processing was this. Within the assay, amplification of reference gene primers was used to estimate how many nucleated cells each sample contained. To quantify the absolute abundance of each unique TCRbeta CDR3 rearrangement, sequence reads were collapsed and filtered. For each sample, productive Simpson clonality was calculated by taking the square root of Simpson's diversity index across productive rearrangements. TCRdb provides this immuneACCESS table in a form limited to in-frame rearrangements. Some clones are lacking; in checked studies, under half of them reflect an unresolved V gene, and why the rest are absent is not known. V and J calls and clone size are given by that table; D and trimming were obtained from the DNA. This sample has 130,000 to 150,000 clones in its table, and approximately 80% of those were observed once. The ten biggest clones cover around 10% of the sample.

The sequencing input was peripheral blood. This sequence uses TRBV5-6 and TRBJ1-1; a tentative D call is TRBD1 (5 bases match). The receptor was derived from a woman of 80 years or more in a cohort sampled during active or convalescent COVID-19. CDR3 protein: CASSLIGGTEAFF. The nucleotides read TGTGCCAGCAGCTTGATCGGGGGCACTGAAGCTTTCTTT.